Listed here are 13 T cell receptor beta chains from one sample, sequenced in a study of cytomegalovirus exposure and HLA in healthy donors. Researchers ran the PCR with 60 Vbeta and 13 Jbeta primers. Method: immunoSEQ multiplex PCR; TCRdb's copy keeps in-frame clones and lacks some. The table includes 96,000 or so clones, roughly 79% detected once. Sequenced sample: PBMCs. These receptors all come from a female donor in good health and CMV-seropositive.

The chain is built from TRBV7-8 and TRBJ1-5; D uncertain. V was trimmed by 2 bases and J by 7 bases, leaving 9 bases between them. The CDR3 totals 13 residues. Germline V gene sequence: CDR1 SGHVS, CDR2 FQNEAQ. The chain's CDR3 is CASSLTRIQPQHF. The CDR3 DNA reads TGTGCCAGCAGCTTAACGCGGATCCAGCCCCAGCATTTT. Filled out from reference TRBV7-8 and TRBJ1-5, the complete variable domain reads GAGVSQSPRYKVAKRGQDVALRCDPISGHVSLFWYQQALGQGPEFLTYFQNEAQLDKSGLPSDRFFAERPEGSVSTLKIQRTQQEDSAVYLCASSLTRIQPQHFGDGTRLSIL.

The V and J genes are TRBV12-5 and TRBJ1-2, with a weak D call TRBD1 (6 bases). The CDR3 spans 14 residues. Trimming took off 1 base at V and 7 bases at J, with 13 bases between the two ends. Germline V lookup: CDR1 LGHNT, CDR2 FRNRAP. DNA for the CDR3: TGTGCTAGTGGTTTGGCACAGGGTGGAGGTGGCTACACCTTC. Amino acid sequence: CASGLAQGGGGYTF.

With regard to this clone: The junction does not match germline at one end; this may be a read error. The chain recombines TRBV28 with TRBJ1-5; TRBD1 is a possible D gene (6 bases). This CDR3 comprises 15 residues. Germline lookup yields CDR1 MDHEN and CDR2 SYDVKM. CDR3 DNA: TGTGCCAGCAGGTCCGGGACACTCACCCCAATTCCCCACCATTTT. This codes for CASRSGTLTPIPHHF.

V gene TRBV2 combines with J gene TRBJ1-1; D uncertain. The CDR3 has 13 amino acids. Germline-derived CDR1 and CDR2 are SNHLY and FYNNEI. Deletions cut 7 bases from V and 0 bases from J, with 9 bases between. In nucleotides, the CDR3 is TGTGCCAGCAAGGAGAGGTTGAACACTGAAGCTTTCTTT. It translates to CASKERLNTEAFF.

This rearrangement joins TRBV18 to TRBJ2-7; 7 nucleotides line up with TRBD2. CDR3 length equals 14 residues. Looked up from germline, CDR1 is KGHSH and CDR2 is LQKENI. V shed 2 bases, J shed 3 bases, and the junction held 4 bases outside the gene matches. The chain's CDR3 is CASSPKAGIYEQYF. The CDR3 DNA follows: TGTGCCAGCTCACCAAAAGCGGGGATCTACGAGCAGTACTTC. Filled out from reference TRBV18 and TRBJ2-7, the complete variable domain reads NAGVMQNPRHLVRRRGQEARLRCSPMKGHSHVYWYRQLPEEGLKFMVYLQKENIIDESGMPKERFSAEFPKEGPSILRIQQVVRGDSAAYFCASSPKAGIYEQYFGPGTRLTVT.

This chain joins TRBV28 and TRBJ1-2; the D gene is possibly TRBD1 (6 bases). Per the germline V gene, CDR1 is MDHEN and CDR2 is SYDVKM. The CDR3 covers 14 residues. The V end lost 6 bases, the J end lost 4 bases, and 15 bases lay between the germline ends. The CDR3 DNA follows: TGTGCCAGCAGCTCAGGGGCCGAGGGCTATGGCTACACCTTC. Encoded protein: CASSSGAEGYGYTF.

The chain combines TRBV28 with TRBJ1-5, with a tentative D call TRBD1 (6 bases). Germline V gives CDR1 MDHEN, CDR2 SYDVKM. The CDR3 sequence is 15 residues long. Trimming took 6 bases from V and 0 from J, leaving 12 bases between them. As DNA, the CDR3 is TGTGCCAGCAGGGGGGCCCTTTATAGCAATCAGCCCCAGCATTTT. Encoded protein: CASRGALYSNQPQHF.

The genes are TRBV6-4 and TRBJ1-6; D perhaps matches TRBD1 (5 bases). The V end lost 6 bases, the J end lost 5 bases, and 8 bases lay between the germline ends. The CDR3 is 13 amino acids. Germline CDR1 MRHNA, CDR2 SNTAGT. The CDR3 spells CASRWGDNSPLHF. CDR3 nucleotide sequence: TGTGCCAGCAGGTGGGGGGATAATTCACCCCTCCACTTT.

This chain links TRBV28 with TRBJ1-1; D is unclear. The CDR3 sequence is 12 residues long. From germline, CDR1 is MDHEN and CDR2 SYDVKM. V was pared by 9 bases and J by 3 bases, with 11 bases between. The DNA of the CDR3 is TGTGCCAGTACAGAGACCGACACTGAAGCTTTCTTT. This sequence encodes CASTETDTEAFF. Full variable domain (missing parts from reference TRBV28 and TRBJ1-1): DVKVTQSSRYLVKRTGEKVFLECVQDMDHENMFWYRQDPGLGLRLIYFSYDVKMKEKGDIPEGYSVSREKKERFSLILESASTNQTSMYLCASTETDTEAFFGQGTRLTVV.

J is TRBJ2-2 and V is TRBV7-2, with 11 bases matching TRBD2. V lost 1 base, J lost 0 bases, and 1 base stayed unmatched. Looked up from germline, CDR1 is SGHTA and CDR2 is FQGNSA. This CDR3 is 17 amino acids long. CDR3 coding DNA: TGTGCCAGCAGCTTAGAGGGACTAGCGGCGAACACCGGGGAGCTGTTTTTT. Protein: CASSLEGLAANTGELFF.

The genes are TRBV14 and TRBJ1-1; TRBD1 matches 7 bases. Trimming cost V 5 bases and J 4 bases; bases outside gene matches: 4. The CDR3 is 13 amino acids. Germline V gives CDR1 SGHDN, CDR2 FVKESK. The CDR3 sequence is CASSVGTVTEAFF. CDR3 sequence (DNA): TGTGCCAGCAGCGTCGGGACAGTCACTGAAGCTTTCTTT. Together with reference TRBV14 and TRBJ1-1, the CDR3 gives the full variable domain: EAGVTQFPSHSVIEKGQTVTLRCDPISGHDNLYWYRRVMGKEIKFLLHFVKESKQDESGMPNNRFLAERTGGTYSTLKVQPAELEDSGVYFCASSVGTVTEAFFGQGTRLTVV.

The rearrangement joins TRBV6-1 to TRBJ2-3, with a weak D call TRBD1 (5 bases). Between the trimmed V and J ends, which lost 3 bases and 4 bases, there was a span of 8 bases. From germline, CDR1 is MNHNS and CDR2 SASEGT. The CDR3 spans 13 residues. The CDR3 region is CASSDRVADTQYF. The CDR3 coding sequence is TGTGCCAGCAGTGACAGGGTCGCAGATACGCAGTATTTT.

The chain combines TRBV5-6 with TRBJ2-7; maybe TRBD2 (6 bases). Per the germline V gene, CDR1 is SGHDT and CDR2 is YYEEEE. This CDR3 spans 15 amino acids. The V end lost 0 bases, the J end lost 7 bases, and 17 bases lay between the germline ends. The CDR3 loop is CASSLALLGGREQYF. The CDR3 region has the DNA TGTGCCAGCAGCTTGGCCCTACTAGGAGGGAGAGAGCAGTACTTC.